Each of the 6 T cell receptor beta chains below was sequenced from the same sample in a study of neurological immune-mediated disorders. TCRdb used MiXCR to reprocess the 5' RACE reads, holding one entry per CDR3 protein. The sample records some 31,000 distinct CDR3 sequences, over 4% being singletons. Sequencing used PBMCs. Source of these receptors: a man between 18 and 29 years old in good health.

This clonotype occurred once. A much larger clone is a single base away; this may be a read error. The genes are TRBV5-1 and TRBJ2-3, with D unresolved. Per germline, CDR1 SGHRS and CDR2 YFSETQ. The CDR3 has 12 residues. CDR3 in DNA: TGCGCCAGCAGCTTGGCCACAGATACGAAGTATTTT. It codes for CASSLATDTKYF.

This clonotype was seen many times. One end of the junction is discordant with germline, which a read error may explain. The rearrangement links TRBV7-2 to TRBJ2-7; 11 bases agree with TRBD2. Germline CDR1 SGHTA, CDR2 FQGNSA. CDR3 length: 14 residues. CDR3 in amino acids: CASSIAGGPYEQYF. Here the CDR3 DNA reads TGTGCCAGCAGCATAGCGGGGGGGCCCTACGAGCAGTACTTC.

This clonotype was counted many times. The rearrangement links TRBV6-6 to TRBJ2-7; no definite D call. There are 14 residues in the CDR3. Trimming stripped 7 bases from V and 0 bases from J, with 13 bases between. Germline CDR1 reads MNHNY; CDR2 reads SVGAGI (reference sequence). The CDR3 DNA reads as TGTGCCAGCAAAACAGTGCCTAGCTCCTACGAGCAGTACTTC. Translating gives CASKTVPSSYEQYF.

This clonotype was seen at least ten times. The CDR3 end shows no conserved phenylalanine or tryptophan, and so a read error is likely. It is unclear where the CDR3 begins or ends on the DNA, so no DNA is shown, and the CDR3 is as TCRdb lists it. This rearrangement joins TRBV20-1 to TRBJ2-4; the D segment call TRBD1 is taken from the table without a DNA check. The CDR3 totals 9 residues, both ends included. Germline CDR1 DFQATT, CDR2 SNEGSKA (reference sequence). CDR3 in amino acids: CSARGTGDI.

This clonotype was counted many times. CDR3 nucleotide sequence: TGCGCCAGCAGCCAAGATCAGTTGAACACCGGGGAGCTGTTTTTT. Protein: CASSQDQLNTGELFF. The chain combines TRBV4-3 with TRBJ2-2; D unresolved. V dropped 0 bases and J dropped 1 base, with 6 bases sitting between them. The CDR3 runs to 15 residues. CDR1 is LGHNA and CDR2 is YSLEER in the germline V gene.

This clonotype has a count of ten or more. The chain carries TRBV7-2 and TRBJ1-6; 8 bases line up with TRBD1. This CDR3 has 17 residues. Trimming at V came to 5 bases and at J to 7 bases, leaving 13 bases not matched to a gene. Germline V gene data show CDR1 as SGHTA and CDR2 as FQGNSA. The CDR3 is CASSPERDRGRNSPLHF. The CDR3 coding sequence is TGTGCCAGCAGCCCAGAAAGAGACAGGGGTCGAAATTCACCCCTCCACTTT.